A single sample gave rise to the 22 T cell receptor beta chains below, sequenced in a study of blood T cell repertoires in COVID-19. The table came from immunoSEQ multiplex PCR; TCRdb's copy has only in-frame clones and leaves some out. The data hold about 75,000 clones, with around nine tenths observed a single time. The sample taken for sequencing was peripheral blood. The source is a human donor in a cohort sampled during active COVID-19.

This rearrangement joins TRBV29-1 to TRBJ2-1; 8 bases agree with TRBD2. CDR3 size: 17 residues. Germline CDR1 SQVTM, CDR2 ANQGSEA. V dropped 2 bases and J dropped 0; count of bases not matched to a gene: 9. The CDR3 spells CSVELRGSGSSYNEQFF. The CDR3 bases are TGCAGCGTTGAACTACGAGGGAGCGGGAGCTCCTACAATGAGCAGTTCTTC.

V and J are TRBV2 and TRBJ2-3, with TRBD2 matching 10 bases. The CDR3 length is 15 residues. Germline assignment: CDR1 SNHLY and CDR2 FYNNEI. After removal of 8 bases from V and 3 bases from J, the junction contained 8 bases not matched to a gene. The CDR3 DNA is TGTGCCAGCGGACGAGCGGGAGGGCCGACAGATACGCAGTATTTT. Its translation: CASGRAGGPTDTQYF.

The chain joins TRBV5-4 to TRBJ2-3; a possible D gene is TRBD2 (5 bases). Trimming left V 3 bases short and J 1 base short, with 9 bases between. The CDR3 is 14 amino acids. Per the germline V gene, CDR1 is SGHNT and CDR2 is YYREEE (reference sequence). CDR3 nucleotide sequence: TGTGCCAGCAGCTCAAAGGGAGGCACAGATACGCAGTATTTT. It yields the protein CASSSKGGTDTQYF.

For the CDR3, the DNA is TGTGCCAGCAGCCAGGGGGGGACTCTAGCCAAAAACATTCAGTACTTC. Residues: CASSQGGTLAKNIQYF. This chain joins TRBV14 and TRBJ2-4; 7 bases fit TRBD2. CDR1 is SGHDN, CDR2 FVKESK, per germline. Losses at the gene ends were 3 bases for V and 0 bases for J; bases not matched to a gene: 5. The CDR3 runs to 16 residues. Full variable domain (rest looked up from reference TRBV14 and TRBJ2-4): EAGVTQFPSHSVIEKGQTVTLRCDPISGHDNLYWYRRVMGKEIKFLLHFVKESKQDESGMPNNRFLAERTGGTYSTLKVQPAELEDSGVYFCASSQGGTLAKNIQYFGAGTRLSVL.

The chain is built from TRBV5-5 and TRBJ2-5; 8 nucleotides line up with TRBD1. The V and J ends lost 5 bases and 5 bases, in that order; junction bases with no gene match: 5. Germline CDR1 reads SGHKS; CDR2 reads YYEKEE (reference sequence). The CDR3 is made up of 13 amino acids. The CDR3 DNA is TGTGCCAGCAGTCCAGGGGGCGGGGAGACCCAGTACTTC. It is translated as CASSPGGGETQYF.

The table lists this clone with a count of one. J is TRBJ2-5 and V is TRBV7-7; 8 bases are shared with TRBD2. Trimming cost V 2 bases and J 4 bases; bases outside gene matches: 0. Germline V CDR1 and CDR2: SSHAT, FNYEAQ (reference sequence). The CDR3 sequence is 13 residues long. The CDR3 bases are TGTGCCAGCAGCTTAAGCGGGAGAGAGACCCAGTACTTC. Translation: CASSLSGRETQYF.

V gene TRBV2 combines with J gene TRBJ2-5; no clear D gene. CDR1 and CDR2 from the germline V gene are SNHLY and FYNNEI. CDR3 size: 13 residues. V shed 3 bases and J shed 5 bases, with 10 bases lying between them. The chain's CDR3 is CASSEGPKETQYF. The CDR3 DNA is TGTGCCAGCAGTGAGGGCCCGAAGGAGACCCAGTACTTC.

This clone appeared once. The CDR3 spells CASSPGQGANYGYTF. CDR3 nucleotide sequence: TGCGCCAGCAGCCCTGGACAGGGGGCTAACTATGGCTACACCTTC. The chain couples TRBV5-1 to TRBJ1-2; TRBD1 agrees at 10 bases. The CDR3 extends over 15 amino acids. Per the germline V gene, CDR1 is SGHRS and CDR2 is YFSETQ. Losses at the gene ends were 4 bases for V and 0 bases for J; bases not matched to a gene: 3.

The chain is built from TRBV11-2 and TRBJ2-1, with TRBD1 matching 8 bases. There are 15 residues in the CDR3. V trimming: 5 bases; J trimming: 3 bases; junction bases outside the gene matches: 6. Germline V gives CDR1 SGHAT, CDR2 FQNNGV. The CDR3 is CASSLNRGFYNEQFF. The CDR3 bases are TGTGCCAGCAGCCTGAACAGGGGGTTCTACAATGAGCAGTTCTTC.

This rearrangement joins TRBV19 to TRBJ1-1, with 8 bases that match TRBD1. CDR3 length: 15 amino acids. The V gene end was trimmed by 5 bases and the J gene end by 2 bases; junction bases not matched to a gene: 7. Looked up from germline, CDR1 is LNHDA and CDR2 is SQIVND (reference sequence). The CDR3 DNA sequence: TGTGCCAGTAGTCCCCCGGACAGGGTAAACACTGAAGCTTTCTTT. This gives the protein CASSPPDRVNTEAFF.

The genes are TRBV7-2 and TRBJ2-5; the match to TRBD2 covers 10 bases. CDR1 is SGHTA and CDR2 is FQGNSA in the germline V gene. V lost 2 bases and J lost 4; bases outside the gene matches: 4. The CDR3 consists of 15 residues. CDR3 in DNA: TGTGCCAGCAGCTTAATTCAGCGGGAGGGAGAGACCCAGTACTTC. It codes for CASSLIQREGETQYF.

This chain connects TRBV28 to TRBJ1-2; TRBD1 is a possible D gene (6 bases). CDR1 and CDR2 (germline): MDHEN, SYDVKM. The CDR3 is 13 amino acids. V was pared by 5 bases and J by 8 bases, with 15 bases between. The CDR3 DNA reads TGTGCCAGCAGTAGACAGGTATTGGGCGGCTACACCTTC. It translates to CASSRQVLGGYTF.

V is TRBV21-1 and J is TRBJ1-1; the D call in the table, TRBD1, was not verified against the DNA. TRBV21-1 corresponds to a pseudogene. CDR3 size: 17 residues. DNA for the CDR3: TGTGCCAGCAGCAATAAAAAGGGGGACAGGCTGAACACTGAAGCTTTCTTT. This encodes CASSNKKGDRLNTEAFF.

The chain couples TRBV2 to TRBJ2-7, with TRBD1 matching over 9 bases. The CDR3 loop spans 14 amino acids. CDR1 is SNHLY, CDR2 FYNNEI, per germline. Germline trimming cut 8 bases from V and 1 base from J; bases unmatched to any gene: 6. The CDR3 region has the DNA TGTGCCAGCGGAAGGGACAGGGCTTCCTACGAGCAGTACTTC. Translating gives CASGRDRASYEQYF.

This clone was observed a few times. V usage is TRBV5-1 and J usage is TRBJ1-5, with 8 bases aligning to TRBD1. The CDR3 covers 15 residues. Trimming at V came to 2 bases and at J to 2 bases, leaving 3 bases not matched to a gene. Germline loops: CDR1 SGHRS, CDR2 YFSETQ. The chain's CDR3 is CASSFGTGGNQPQHF. CDR3 DNA sequence: TGCGCCAGCAGCTTCGGGACAGGTGGCAATCAGCCCCAGCATTTT.

This chain links TRBV2 with TRBJ2-1; D not resolved. The V end was cut by 1 base, the J end by 8 bases, with 3 bases between. Looked up from germline, CDR1 is SNHLY and CDR2 is FYNNEI. This CDR3 has 11 amino acids. The CDR3 region has the DNA TGTGCCAGCAGTGAAGTATATGAGCAGTTCTTC. Its translation: CASSEVYEQFF.

J is TRBJ2-1 and V is TRBV4-1; 9 bases match TRBD1. V lost 2 bases to trimming and J lost 14 bases; unmatched junction nucleotides: 10. The CDR3 consists of 14 residues. From germline, CDR1 is MGHRA and CDR2 YSYEKL. The DNA of the CDR3 is TGCGCCAGCAGCCAACCGGGACAGGGACTGACAAAGTTCTTC. The encoded protein is CASSQPGQGLTKFF.

This sequence joins TRBV7-2 and TRBJ2-5; D gene unclear. Germline V gene lookup returns CDR1 SGHTA and CDR2 FQGNSA. The CDR3 extends over 14 amino acids. The V end was cut by 2 bases, the J end by 2 bases, with 9 bases between. In nucleotides, the CDR3 is TGTGCCAGCAGCTTACGAAGCAAACAAGAGACCCAGTACTTC. Translation gives CASSLRSKQETQYF.

V is TRBV28 and J is TRBJ1-5, with 9 bases aligning to TRBD1. Germline-derived CDR1 and CDR2 are MDHEN and SYDVKM. Trimming removed 6 bases from V and 2 bases from J; junction bases left unmatched: 11. This CDR3 spans 17 amino acids. The CDR3: CASRKGDRVLGNQPQHF. The CDR3 DNA follows: TGTGCCAGCAGAAAGGGGGACAGGGTTTTGGGCAATCAGCCCCAGCATTTT.

The rearrangement links TRBV5-1 to TRBJ2-1, with TRBD2 matching 11 bases. Germline V lookup: CDR1 SGHRS, CDR2 YFSETQ. This CDR3 is 15 amino acids long. V was pared by 3 bases and J by 6 bases, with 5 bases of the junction left unmatched. The CDR3 sequence is CASSSGLAVSNEQFF. The CDR3 DNA is TGCGCCAGCAGCTCGGGACTAGCGGTGAGCAATGAGCAGTTCTTC. Full variable domain (rest looked up from reference TRBV5-1 and TRBJ2-1): KAGVTQTPRYLIKTRGQQVTLSCSPISGHRSVSWYQQTPGQGLQFLFEYFSETQRNKGNFPGRFSGRQFSNSRSEMNVSTLELGDSALYLCASSSGLAVSNEQFFGPGTRLTVL.

The chain is built from TRBV5-1 and TRBJ1-4; tentative D call: TRBD1 (6 bases). The CDR3 runs 14 residues. CDR1 and CDR2 (germline): SGHRS, YFSETQ. Trimming pared 4 bases from V and 2 bases from J, leaving 9 bases between. CDR3: CASSQDSTNEKLFF. In DNA form, the CDR3 reads TGCGCCAGCAGCCAGGACAGCACTAATGAAAAACTGTTTTTT. Looking up the rest from reference TRBV5-1 and TRBJ1-4 gives the full variable domain: KAGVTQTPRYLIKTRGQQVTLSCSPISGHRSVSWYQQTPGQGLQFLFEYFSETQRNKGNFPGRFSGRQFSNSRSEMNVSTLELGDSALYLCASSQDSTNEKLFFGSGTQLSVL.

V gene TRBV5-1 combines with J gene TRBJ1-4; no definite D call. The CDR3 covers 17 residues. CDR1 is SGHRS and CDR2 is YFSETQ in the germline V gene. The ends were cut back, 0 bases at V and 7 bases at J, with 19 bases in the middle. CDR3 bases: TGCGCCAGCAGCTTGGGGATGGAGGGCCTCCCGCTTGAAAAACTGTTTTTT. Protein product: CASSLGMEGLPLEKLFF.